This entry concerns a single T cell receptor beta chain. Naive CD8 cells comprised CD45RO-negative, CCR7-positively selected cells, excluding terminally differentiated effector memory CD45RA+ cells. Some clones are missing from TCRdb's copy, which holds only in-frame ones; the method was immunoSEQ multiplex PCR. The sample includes hundreds of thousands of clones, more than 85% of them seen just once. The data originate from a study of shared clonotypes between healthy human individuals. Germline V lookup: CDR1 MGHDK, CDR2 SYGVNS. V shed 3 bases and J shed 0 bases, with 17 bases lying between them. The CDR3 is 17 amino acids.

The receptor was derived from a man aged 25 to 45 in good health. J is TRBJ1-1 and V is TRBV25-1, with a weak D call TRBD1 (5 bases). The sample taken for sequencing was naive CD8+ T cells sorted from blood. CDR3 sequence (DNA): TGTGCCAGCAGTGACCTCAATTGGAGGGGCATGAACACTGAAGCTTTCTTT. This translates into CASSDLNWRGMNTEAFF.